This TCR beta chain was observed in a study of T-cell memory formation after mild COVID-19. This clonotype was detected only a few times. Its target is not known. With constant-segment primers, 5'RACE yielded cDNA libraries of TCR alpha and TCR beta that carried sample barcodes and UMIs. One entry per CDR3 protein results from TCRdb running MiXCR on the 5' RACE reads. Of 300,000 to 400,000 distinct CDR3 sequences listed, 25% to 30% are singletons. With 4 bases clipped from V and 2 bases from J, the junction kept 2 bases outside the gene matches. The CDR3 is made up of 15 amino acids. Germline V gene data show CDR1 as SGHRS and CDR2 as YFSETQ. Study-level findings and limits: Cross-reactive memory apparently joined, as some responding clones appeared in pre-infection memory. The CD4+ clones that contracted clustered mainly within CM and EM, and the CD8+ clones concentrated in EMRA.

This receptor was taken from an adult woman who had mild COVID-19 (a few samples of this study predate the infection). Cell type and time point are not known. V and J are TRBV5-1 and TRBJ2-1, with 11 bases aligning to TRBD2. Sequences were obtained from PBMCs or a T cell subset sorted from them (not recorded which). The CDR3 reads CASSPSGGTYNEQFF. Here the CDR3 DNA reads TGCGCCAGCAGCCCTAGCGGGGGGACCTACAATGAGCAGTTCTTC.